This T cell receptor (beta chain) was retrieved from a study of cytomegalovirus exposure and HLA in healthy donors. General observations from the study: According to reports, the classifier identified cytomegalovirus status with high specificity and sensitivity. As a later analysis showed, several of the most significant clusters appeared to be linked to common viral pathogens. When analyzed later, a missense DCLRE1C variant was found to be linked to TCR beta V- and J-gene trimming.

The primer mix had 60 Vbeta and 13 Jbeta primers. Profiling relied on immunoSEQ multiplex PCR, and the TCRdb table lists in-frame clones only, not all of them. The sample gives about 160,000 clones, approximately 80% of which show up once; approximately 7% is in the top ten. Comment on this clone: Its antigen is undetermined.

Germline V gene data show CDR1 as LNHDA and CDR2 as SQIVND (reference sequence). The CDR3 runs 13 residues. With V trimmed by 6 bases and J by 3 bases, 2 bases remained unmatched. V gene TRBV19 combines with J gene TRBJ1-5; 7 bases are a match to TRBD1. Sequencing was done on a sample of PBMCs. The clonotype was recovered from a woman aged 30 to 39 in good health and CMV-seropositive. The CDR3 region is CASSGQANQPQHF. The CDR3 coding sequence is TGTGCCAGTAGCGGACAGGCCAATCAGCCCCAGCATTTT.